One and the same sample provided the 25 T cell receptor beta chains below, sequenced in a study of cytomegalovirus exposure and HLA in healthy donors. PCR amplification relied on 60 Vbeta primers (plus 13 Jbeta primers). Clones were read by immunoSEQ multiplex PCR, and TCRdb kept only the in-frame ones, dropping some. This listing includes 100,000 to 150,000 clones. The sequencing input was PBMCs. The receptor set was obtained from a woman aged 40 to 55 in good health and CMV-seronegative.

A word on this clone: At one end the junction does not follow the germline gene, possibly because of a read error. This chain links TRBV7-6 with TRBJ2-1, with D tentatively TRBD2 (6 bases). The CDR3 is 12 residues long. The V gene's germline CDR1 is SGHVS and CDR2 FNYEAQ. CDR3 residues: CASSLSSREPVF. The CDR3 DNA is TGTGCCAGCAGCCTCTCTTCCCGGGAGCCCGTCTTC.

The chain has TRBV5-4 and TRBJ2-1, with D possibly matching TRBD2 (6 bases). The V end was cut by 4 bases, the J end by 7 bases, with 21 bases between. The length of the CDR3 is 16 residues. Per the germline V gene, CDR1 is SGHNT and CDR2 is YYREEE (reference sequence). The CDR3, as DNA: TGTGCCAGCAGCGTCCCGGGACTCCCCTCGGGGAATGAGCAGTTCTTC. It translates to CASSVPGLPSGNEQFF. The variable domain in full, with the rest retrieved from reference TRBV5-4 and TRBJ2-1, is ETGVTQSPTHLIKTRGQQVTLRCSSQSGHNTVSWYQQALGQGPQFIFQYYREEENGRGNFPPRFSGLQFPNYSSELNVNALELDDSALYLCASSVPGLPSGNEQFFGPGTRLTVL.

J is TRBJ2-1 and V is TRBV4-1; 8 nucleotides agree with TRBD2. CDR1 MGHRA and CDR2 YSYEKL come from the germline V gene. The CDR3 contains 17 residues. After removal of 0 bases from V and 12 bases from J, the junction contained 16 bases not matched to a gene. Here the CDR3 reads CASSQDRGGVPPGMQFF. The DNA of the CDR3 is TGCGCCAGCAGCCAAGATCGGGGGGGAGTCCCTCCGGGGATGCAGTTCTTC.

The DNA for the CDR3 is TGTGCCAGCAGTTACATGGGGGCCCAAGAGACCCAGTACTTC. It translates to CASSYMGAQETQYF. V usage is TRBV7-2 and J usage is TRBJ2-5; maybe TRBD1 (6 bases). The germline CDR1 and CDR2 sequences are SGHTA and FQGNSA. V shed 6 bases and J shed 1 base, with 12 bases lying between them. The CDR3 consists of 14 residues. The full variable domain, in which reference TRBV7-2 and TRBJ2-5 provide the parts outside the CDR3, is GAGVSQSPSNKVTEKGKDVELRCDPISGHTALYWYRQSLGQGLEFLIYFQGNSAPDKSGLPSDRFSAERTGGSVSTLTIQRTQQEDSAVYLCASSYMGAQETQYFGPGTRLLVL.

The chain links TRBV18 to TRBJ1-2; 7 nucleotides align to TRBD1. The CDR3 is 15 residues long. Germline lookup yields CDR1 KGHSH and CDR2 LQKENI. Unmatched junction bases numbered 15, after V lost 6 bases and J lost 8 bases. As DNA, the CDR3 is TGTGCCAGCTCGACCGGGACAGCGGCAGGGGGGGGCTACACCTTC. Translated: CASSTGTAAGGGYTF.

The chain has TRBV6-1 and TRBJ1-2; TRBD1 is a possible D gene (5 bases). This CDR3 has 14 amino acids. CDR1 MNHNS and CDR2 SASEGT come from the germline V gene. With 10 bases removed from V and 3 bases from J, the gap between germline ends came to 18 bases. The CDR3 DNA sequence: TGTGCCACCACGGAAACCCAGGGATACTATGGCTACACCTTC. This sequence encodes CATTETQGYYGYTF.

The rearrangement links TRBV19 to TRBJ1-2, with 8 bases identical to TRBD1. This CDR3 has 15 amino acids. V was clipped by 5 bases and J by 5 bases; unmatched bases: 10. Germline V gene sequence: CDR1 LNHDA, CDR2 SQIVND (reference sequence). CDR3 nucleotide sequence: TGTGCCAGTAGTGCCTCGGGCAGGGGGCATTATGGCTACACCTTC. Protein sequence: CASSASGRGHYGYTF.

The chain recombines TRBV12-5 with TRBJ2-2; 8 nucleotides align to TRBD1. This CDR3 spans 19 amino acids. The V segment lost 6 bases and the J segment 4 bases; nucleotides outside the gene matches: 19. The germline V gene has CDR1 LGHNT and CDR2 FRNRAP. This CDR3 is CASGSPITSQGASTGELFF. CDR3 in DNA: TGTGCTAGTGGCTCCCCCATTACATCCCAGGGGGCGAGCACCGGGGAGCTGTTTTTT.

The J gene is TRBJ2-1, the V gene TRBV7-8, with TRBD2 matching 8 bases. The junction had 4 bases not matched to a gene; V was cut back by 0 bases and J by 6 bases. The CDR3 is made up of 15 amino acids. The V gene's germline CDR1 is SGHVS and CDR2 FQNEAQ. The CDR3 DNA follows: TGTGCCAGCAGCTTAGCGCTAGCGGGCCCCAATGAGCAGTTCTTC. Amino acid sequence: CASSLALAGPNEQFF.

The chain links TRBV6-1 to TRBJ2-5; weak D call: TRBD1 (6 bases). With 3 bases removed from V and 4 bases from J, the gap between germline ends came to 9 bases. The germline V gene has CDR1 MNHNS and CDR2 SASEGT. The CDR3 spans 13 residues. In DNA form, the CDR3 reads TGTGCCAGCAGTGAGGGCAGGGGAGAGACCCAGTACTTC. Translated: CASSEGRGETQYF.

The rearrangement uses TRBV9 and TRBJ1-1, with D unclear. This CDR3 has 13 amino acids. Trimming left V 5 bases short and J 0 bases short, with 8 bases between. Germline loops: CDR1 SGDLS, CDR2 YYNGEE. The CDR3, as DNA: TGTGCCAGCAGGGCGGCCATGAACACTGAAGCTTTCTTT. This codes for CASRAAMNTEAFF.

The chain has TRBV7-9 and TRBJ2-5, with D possibly being TRBD1 (7 bases). Germline assignment: CDR1 SEHNR and CDR2 FQNEAQ (reference sequence). The V and J ends lost 1 base and 5 bases respectively, with 11 bases between them. CDR3 length equals 14 residues. CDR3 nucleotides: TGTGCCAGCAGCTTAGGCGCAGGGGGGGAGACCCAGTACTTC. Translated, it gives CASSLGAGGETQYF. Supplemented by reference TRBV7-9 and TRBJ2-5, the full variable domain reads DTGVSQNPRHKITKRGQNVTFRCDPISEHNRLYWYRQTLGQGPEFLTYFQNEAQLEKSRLLSDRFSAERPKGSFSTLEIQRTEQGDSAMYLCASSLGAGGETQYFGPGTRLLVL.

This chain links TRBV6-4 with TRBJ2-1, with 9 bases aligning to TRBD2. This CDR3 is 15 amino acids long. The trim removed 5 bases at V and 8 bases at J, leaving 10 bases unmatched. CDR1 MRHNA and CDR2 SNTAGT come from the germline V gene. CDR3 protein: CASSPSGGQAYEQFF. DNA of the CDR3: TGTGCCAGCAGTCCGAGCGGGGGGCAAGCCTATGAGCAGTTCTTC.

The chain is built from TRBV9 and TRBJ2-3, with D tentatively TRBD1 (7 bases). Germline lookup yields CDR1 SGDLS and CDR2 YYNGEE. The CDR3 length is 14 residues. The V gene lost 4 bases and the J gene lost 6 bases, with 15 bases spanning the gap. Here the CDR3 DNA reads TGTGCCAGCAGCAACAGGGGAGGTGGGGATACGCAGTATTTT. It specifies CASSNRGGGDTQYF.

The chain has TRBV6-5 and TRBJ2-1, with D maybe TRBD2 (7 bases). Trimming cost V 6 bases and J 4 bases, with 16 bases left between them. This CDR3 is built from 15 residues. Germline CDR1 and CDR2: MNHEY and SVGAGI. CDR3 in DNA: TGTGCCAGCAGGTCATCGGGGGGCGTTTACAATGAGCAGTTCTTC. It is translated as CASRSSGGVYNEQFF.

The chain is built from TRBV28 and TRBJ1-4, with 7 bases that match TRBD1. V dropped 9 bases and J dropped 3; count of bases not matched to a gene: 4. The CDR3 spans 13 residues. The germline V gene has CDR1 MDHEN and CDR2 SYDVKM. For the CDR3, the DNA is TGTGCCAGTGTTCAGGGGGCTAATGAAAAACTGTTTTTT. This gives the protein CASVQGANEKLFF.

The CDR3 here is CASSQESRQGALDYGYTF. The CDR3 coding sequence is TGTGCCAGCAGCCAAGAGTCAAGACAGGGGGCACTAGACTATGGCTACACCTTC. The rearrangement uses TRBV4-2 and TRBJ1-2, with 10 positions matching TRBD1. The CDR3 covers 18 residues. V was clipped by 0 bases and J by 3 bases; unmatched bases: 10. CDR1 and CDR2 (germline): LGHNA, YNFKEQ.

The genes are TRBV5-4 and TRBJ2-1, with 10 bases aligning to TRBD2. V lost 5 bases and J lost 8; bases outside the gene matches: 7. This CDR3 has 14 amino acids. Germline loops: CDR1 SGHNT, CDR2 YYREEE (reference sequence). CDR3 sequence (DNA): TGTGCCAGCAGGTTTCAAAGCGGGGGGGATGAGCAGTTCTTC. Translated, it gives CASRFQSGGDEQFF.

This chain links TRBV28 with TRBJ2-7; 8 positions match TRBD1. Germline V gene lookup returns CDR1 MDHEN and CDR2 SYDVKM. With V trimmed by 5 bases and J by 8 bases, 11 bases remained unmatched. The CDR3 extends over 14 amino acids. This CDR3 reads CASSPLDREDQQYF. The CDR3 nucleotides read TGTGCCAGCAGTCCCCTGGACAGGGAGGATCAGCAGTACTTC.

The chain is built from TRBV18 and TRBJ1-4, with TRBD1 identical over 11 bases. Germline V gene data show CDR1 as KGHSH and CDR2 as LQKENI. This CDR3 is 15 amino acids long. V lost 5 bases, J lost 6 bases, and 5 bases stayed unmatched. CDR3 in amino acids: CASSAPGQGDEKLFF. CDR3 nucleotides: TGTGCCAGCTCAGCGCCGGGACAGGGGGATGAAAAACTGTTTTTT.

The chain combines TRBV18 with TRBJ2-5, with D possibly TRBD1 on 6 matching bases. Germline V gene lookup returns CDR1 KGHSH and CDR2 LQKENI. This CDR3 region has 14 residues. Trimming shortened V by 2 bases and J by 4 bases, and 11 bases separated the two germline ends. CDR3 residues: CASSPGGGLETQYF. The CDR3 DNA sequence: TGTGCCAGCTCACCAGGGGGCGGCTTAGAGACCCAGTACTTC.

V is TRBV5-6 and J is TRBJ2-5; D uncertain. Trimming cost V 1 base and J 11 bases, with 9 bases left between them. Germline values: CDR1 SGHDT, CDR2 YYEEEE. This CDR3 is 11 amino acids long. In DNA, the CDR3 is TGTGCCAGCAGCTTGTCGCAAGAGCAGTACTTC. It specifies CASSLSQEQYF. The full variable domain, in which reference TRBV5-6 and TRBJ2-5 provide the parts outside the CDR3, is DAGVTQSPTHLIKTRGQQVTLRCSPKSGHDTVSWYQQALGQGPQFIFQYYEEEERQRGNFPDRFSGHQFPNYSSELNVNALLLGDSALYLCASSLSQEQYFGPGTRLLVL.

The rearrangement links TRBV2 to TRBJ1-2, with D unclear. The CDR3 loop spans 14 amino acids. Germline loops: CDR1 SNHLY, CDR2 FYNNEI. Trimming left V 0 bases short and J 4 bases short, with 9 bases between. The CDR3, as DNA: TGTGCCAGCAGTGAAGCGCTTAACACCTATGGCTACACCTTC. Protein sequence: CASSEALNTYGYTF.

This rearrangement joins TRBV5-1 to TRBJ2-2; D may be TRBD1 (5 bases). CDR3 length: 17 residues. Per germline, CDR1 SGHRS and CDR2 YFSETQ. V lost 4 bases to trimming and J lost 3 bases, with 19 bases between them. The chain's CDR3 is CASSLLLSAQDTGELFF. In nucleotides, the CDR3 is TGCGCCAGCAGCCTTCTTTTATCTGCACAGGACACCGGGGAGCTGTTTTTT.

The rearrangement links TRBV19 to TRBJ2-3; TRBD2 agrees at 9 bases. V lost 1 base and J lost 4; bases outside the gene matches: 15. Germline V gene sequence: CDR1 LNHDA, CDR2 SQIVND (reference sequence). CDR3 length: 19 amino acids. This chain's CDR3 is CASSIGRLAGPPRADTQYF. In DNA, the CDR3 is TGTGCCAGTAGTATAGGGCGGCTAGCGGGGCCGCCGAGGGCAGATACGCAGTATTTT.